Listed here are 7 T cell receptor beta chains from one sample, sequenced in a study of OX40 agonist ivuxolimab in advanced cancers. Libraries were prepared by immunoSEQ multiplex PCR; TCRdb keeps only in-frame clonotypes and omits some of them. The data show roughly 72,000 clones, around 94% seen once. Sample: CD4+ or CD8+ T cells sorted from blood, taken in a trial of the OX40 agonist ivuxolimab. These receptors all come from an adult with an advanced solid tumor such as melanoma, head and neck, liver or kidney cancer.

The V and J genes are TRBV19 and TRBJ2-7, with D perhaps assigned TRBD1 or TRBD2 (5 bases each). CDR1 is LNHDA, CDR2 SQIVND, per germline (reference sequence). V shed 5 bases and J shed 2 bases, with 13 bases lying between them. The CDR3 runs to 14 residues. The CDR3 DNA reads TGTGCCAGTAGTCCCTTCGGGGCTACCTACGAGCAGTACTTC. It specifies CASSPFGATYEQYF. The full variable domain, its missing parts supplied by reference TRBV19 and TRBJ2-7, is DGGITQSPKYLFRKEGQNVTLSCEQNLNHDAMYWYRQDPGQGLRLIYYSQIVNDFQKGDIAEGYSVSREKKESFPLTVTSAQKNPTAFYLCASSPFGATYEQYFGPGTRLTVT.

Only a few counts were recorded for this clone. The CDR3 bases are TGTGCCAGCAGCTTAGAGGAGGCAGGTGCTGGAAACACCATATATTTT. This codes for CASSLEEAGAGNTIYF. The V gene is TRBV7-9, the J gene TRBJ1-3; D uncertain. Deletions cut 1 base from V and 2 bases from J, with 12 bases between. This CDR3 contains 16 residues. CDR1 and CDR2 from the germline V gene are SEHNR and FQNEAQ (reference sequence).

The rearrangement uses TRBV6-5 and TRBJ1-1, with D tentatively TRBD1 (5 bases). Germline V lookup: CDR1 MNHEY, CDR2 SVGAGI. Trimming stripped 8 bases from V and 2 bases from J, with 15 bases between. The CDR3 consists of 14 residues. The chain's CDR3 is CASGGTGLNTEAFF. The CDR3 nucleotides are TGTGCCAGCGGGGGGACCGGTCTAAACACTGAAGCTTTCTTT.

This clone was seen only a few times. The gene calls are TRBV2 and TRBJ1-1; D is perhaps TRBD1 (5 bases). This CDR3 region has 13 residues. Germline CDR1 reads SNHLY; CDR2 reads FYNNEI. The V end was cut by 6 bases, the J end by 3 bases, with 11 bases between. The DNA for the CDR3 is TGTGCCAGCAGCCTCTCCAGGGACACTGAAGCTTTCTTT. Amino acid sequence: CASSLSRDTEAFF.

The rearrangement joins TRBV7-2 to TRBJ1-1; tentatively, D is TRBD1 (5 bases). Trimming left V 3 bases short and J 11 bases short, with 13 bases between. This CDR3 comprises 12 residues. Germline V gene sequence: CDR1 SGHTA, CDR2 FQGNSA. The chain's CDR3 is CASSFATASAFF. The CDR3 DNA reads as TGTGCCAGCAGCTTTGCGACAGCGTCTGCTTTCTTT.

The genes are TRBV7-2 and TRBJ2-7; TRBD2 matches at 10 bases. Per the germline V gene, CDR1 is SGHTA and CDR2 is FQGNSA. The CDR3 runs 15 residues. The trim removed 3 bases at V and 4 bases at J, leaving 6 bases unmatched. The DNA for the CDR3 is TGTGCCAGCAGCTTGACCGGGACTAGCGTTTACGAGCAGTACTTC. It is translated as CASSLTGTSVYEQYF. The variable domain in full, completed from reference TRBV7-2 and TRBJ2-7, reads GAGVSQSPSNKVTEKGKDVELRCDPISGHTALYWYRQSLGQGLEFLIYFQGNSAPDKSGLPSDRFSAERTGGSVSTLTIQRTQQEDSAVYLCASSLTGTSVYEQYFGPGTRLTVT.

This clone was counted a single time. The CDR3 protein is CASSYSARSHLGYTF. Written as DNA, the CDR3 is TGTGCCAGCAGTTACTCTGCCAGGAGTCATTTAGGCTACACCTTC. This chain links TRBV6-5 with TRBJ1-2; no clear D. CDR1 is MNHEY and CDR2 is SVGAGI in the germline V gene. This CDR3 spans 15 amino acids. Trimming took 0 bases from V and 8 from J, leaving 16 bases between them.